Sequencing of this T cell receptor beta chain was carried out in a study of blood T cells in healthy people across ages. With a J-beta primer mix and a sample-barcoded 5' primer, a second PCR ran roughly 6 to 12 cycles. Per-sample output comprised a minimum of 3 million paired-end reads containing CDR3. In TCRdb, the 5' RACE reads were re-called with MiXCR into one record per CDR3 protein. The table has more than 450,000 distinct CDR3 sequences, roughly a quarter seen once. V lost 0 bases and J 5 bases, leaving 19 bases between the germline ends. The CDR3 spans 16 residues. Germline assignment: CDR1 SQVTM and CDR2 ANQGSEA. These data also featured in a second study, about T cells of mothers and their children. Turning to that study: The second PCR's M1S primer added sample barcodes and 2-4 random nucleotides.

The sequencing sample was made of blood. This sequence was found in a boy between 2 and 10 years old in good health. The rearrangement joins TRBV29-1 to TRBJ2-5; D possibly corresponds to TRBD2 (5 bases). The CDR3 coding sequence is TGCAGCGTTGAAGATCCGGGCGGGCACGAACGGGAGACCCAGTACTTC. Amino acids: CSVEDPGGHERETQYF.